The TCR beta chain under discussion was sequenced for a study of CD8 T cells in ankylosing spondylitis. Study outcomes and limitations: A motif in TCR beta, a set of about eight highly homologous variants, appeared characteristic of ankylosing spondylitis blood. In reactive arthritis synovial fluid and blood, some motif variants had been reported before.

In this sample, this clonotype turned up a few times. Its antigen remains unidentified. The CDR3 length is 14 residues. Germline V CDR1 and CDR2: MNHNS, SASEGT. Trimming stripped 4 bases from V and 6 bases from J, with 14 bases between. TCRdb redid the calling of the 5' RACE reads with MiXCR, one entry per CDR3 protein. This sample yields some 840,000 distinct CDR3 sequences, of which 10% to 15% are seen a single time; around 0.51% belongs to the top ten. The V and J genes are TRBV6-1 and TRBJ2-3; D possibly corresponds to TRBD1 (5 bases). The sequenced material came from blood, either unsorted or a sorted T cell fraction (not recorded which). The origin of this receptor is a male donor with ankylosing spondylitis. The CDR3 nucleotides read TGTGCCAGCAGTGGGAGTAGGGGCCTGGATACGCAGTATTTT. Protein sequence: CASSGSRGLDTQYF.